This TCR beta chain was found in a study of T cells after yellow fever vaccination. With regard to this clonotype: Its target is not known.

Each CDR3 protein is one row after TCRdb ran MiXCR on the 5' RACE reads. The repertoire holds 550,000 to 750,000 distinct CDR3 sequences, with approximately 13% as singletons. Study findings and constraints: Reappearance after the booster was observed for most primary-vaccination clones (about 95% CD4, about 90% CD8). Contaminants from the bulk population, in the form of abundant clonotypes, could be found in FACS-sorted repertoires.

CDR1 and CDR2 from the germline V gene are DFQATT and SNEGSKA (reference sequence). V lost 5 bases and J lost 0; bases outside the gene matches: 13. The CDR3 has 16 amino acids. The rearrangement joins TRBV20-1 to TRBJ2-7; TRBD2 aligns across 7 bases. This TCR was sampled from a man aged 25-45 years who received the YFV17D yellow fever vaccine. The sequenced sample was PBMCs, obtained on the day of the yellow fever booster vaccination. The CDR3 DNA follows: TGCAGTGCTCCGGATGGACGGGGGGTTAGCTCCTACGAGCAGTACTTC. As protein: CSAPDGRGVSSYEQYF.